Presented here are 32 T cell receptor beta chains from one specimen sequenced in a study of early T cells in non-severe SARS-CoV-2 infection. TCRdb passed the 5' RACE reads through MiXCR, listing each CDR3 protein once. The repertoire holds roughly 50,000 distinct CDR3 sequences, with 7.7% as singletons. The specimen comprised whole blood, sampled at baseline. These receptors were taken from an adult who was a healthcare worker with PCR-confirmed SARS-CoV-2 infection or an uninfected control (not recorded which).

This clonotype was seen ten or more times. The chain combines TRBV27 with TRBJ2-7; D remains ambiguous. V was pared by 1 base and J by 3 bases, with 13 bases between. Germline V gene sequence: CDR1 MNHEY, CDR2 SMNVEV (reference sequence). The CDR3 is 15 residues long. Here the CDR3 reads CASSLFVGTLYEQYF. CDR3 nucleotide sequence: TGTGCCAGCAGTTTATTTGTGGGTACCCTCTACGAGCAGTACTTC.

The chain employs TRBV13 and TRBJ2-7, with D maybe TRBD2 (5 bases). The germline V gene encodes CDR1 PRHDT and CDR2 FYEKMQ (reference sequence). The length of the CDR3 is 12 residues. Trimming left V 5 bases short and J 6 bases short, with 11 bases between. In DNA form, the CDR3 reads TGTGCCAGCAGCCTAAGACTAAGCGAGCAGTACTTC. Protein product: CASSLRLSEQYF.

This clonotype turned up a few times. Being one base from a much bigger clone, this may be a read error. The chain combines TRBV7-2 with TRBJ2-3; D call uncertain. The V gene lost 5 bases and the J gene lost 1 base, with 4 bases spanning the gap. Germline V gives CDR1 SGHTA, CDR2 FQGNSA. This CDR3 is 12 amino acids long. CDR3 sequence (DNA): TGTGCCAGCAGCGGGGGCACAGATACGCAGTATTTT. Protein sequence: CASSGGTDTQYF.

This clonotype was seen ten or more times. This sequence joins TRBV20-1 and TRBJ1-2, with D tentatively TRBD1 (5 bases). CDR3 length: 14 amino acids. CDR1 DFQATT and CDR2 SNEGSKA come from the germline V gene (reference sequence). CDR3 sequence (DNA): TGCAGGGGTGGAGTGGGGGATTTGTCTTCGGGCTACACCTTC. Its translation is CRGGVGDLSSGYTF.

This clonotype appeared many times. The J gene is TRBJ2-1, the V gene TRBV7-2; D is unresolved. This CDR3 has 15 residues. The germline V and J ends were trimmed by 1 base and 7 bases, with 14 bases remaining between them. The germline V gene has CDR1 SGHTA and CDR2 FQGNSA. The CDR3: CASSLDWLERNEQFF. CDR3 DNA: TGTGCCAGCAGCTTAGATTGGCTCGAGCGTAATGAGCAGTTCTTC. The variable domain in full, completed from reference TRBV7-2 and TRBJ2-1, reads GAGVSQSPSNKVTEKGKDVELRCDPISGHTALYWYRQSLGQGLEFLIYFQGNSAPDKSGLPSDRFSAERTGGSVSTLTIQRTQQEDSAVYLCASSLDWLERNEQFFGPGTRLTVL.

Only a few counts were recorded for this clonotype. The rearrangement links TRBV7-6 to TRBJ2-1, with 13 bases matching TRBD2. The CDR3 is 15 amino acids. Trimming at V came to 6 bases and at J to 6 bases, leaving 5 bases not matched to a gene. The germline gives CDR1 SGHVS, CDR2 FNYEAQ. The CDR3 loop is CASRRTSGRTNEQFF. CDR3 coding DNA: TGTGCCAGCAGGCGGACTAGCGGGAGAACCAATGAGCAGTTCTTC.

In nucleotides, the CDR3 is TGTGCCAGCAGTTTAGCACAGCGTGCCGCTGAAGCTTTCTTT. Protein product: CASSLAQRAAEAFF. The rearrangement links TRBV28 to TRBJ1-1; no clear D. Germline CDR1 reads MDHEN; CDR2 reads SYDVKM. V was shortened by 2 bases and J by 6 bases, with 13 bases between the two germline ends. The CDR3 runs to 14 residues.

This clonotype has a count of ten or more. This chain links TRBV18 with TRBJ1-4, with D perhaps TRBD1 (5 bases). This CDR3 has 18 residues. Germline assignment: CDR1 KGHSH and CDR2 LQKENI. V lost 1 base to trimming and J lost 0 bases, with 15 bases between them. The CDR3 DNA reads TGTGCCAGCTCACCACGGCCCGCGGGGGGATCAACTAATGAAAAACTGTTTTTT. This sequence encodes CASSPRPAGGSTNEKLFF.

In this sample, this clonotype turned up a few times. The chain carries TRBV5-4 and TRBJ2-7, with 7 bases fitting TRBD1. This CDR3 spans 13 amino acids. Germline V lookup: CDR1 SGHNT, CDR2 YYREEE (reference sequence). After removal of 2 bases from V and 4 bases from J, the junction contained 3 bases not matched to a gene. Written as DNA, the CDR3 is TGTGCCAGCAGCTTAGGGACAGAGTACGAGCAGTACTTC. It encodes CASSLGTEYEQYF.

The chain combines TRBV11-2 with TRBJ2-1; 8 bases agree with TRBD2. The CDR3 loop spans 15 amino acids. Losses at the gene ends were 3 bases for V and 7 bases for J; bases not matched to a gene: 8. The germline gives CDR1 SGHAT, CDR2 FQNNGV. This CDR3 is CASSFAGGWGNEQFF. The DNA for the CDR3 is TGTGCCAGCAGCTTTGCGGGAGGCTGGGGTAATGAGCAGTTCTTC. Supplemented by reference TRBV11-2 and TRBJ2-1, the full variable domain reads EAGVAQSPRYKIIEKRQSVAFWCNPISGHATLYWYQQILGQGPKLLIQFQNNGVVDDSQLPKDRFSAERLKGVDSTLKIQPAKLEDSAVYLCASSFAGGWGNEQFFGPGTRLTVL.

The rearrangement uses TRBV29-1 and TRBJ1-2; tentatively, D is TRBD1 (5 bases). V lost 0 bases and J lost 6, with 8 bases in between. Germline V gives CDR1 SQVTM, CDR2 ANQGSEA. This CDR3 has 12 amino acids. The CDR3: CSVEENRNGYTF. In DNA, the CDR3 is TGCAGCGTTGAAGAAAACAGGAATGGCTACACCTTC.

The chain employs TRBV6-6 and TRBJ1-5; TRBD1 might be the D (5 bases). CDR3 length: 18 residues. V shed 0 bases and J shed 0 bases, with 15 bases lying between them. Germline values: CDR1 MNHNY, CDR2 SVGAGI (reference sequence). The CDR3 loop is CASSYSYRGEYSNQPQHF. CDR3 DNA sequence: TGTGCCAGCAGTTACTCGTACCGGGGGGAATATAGCAATCAGCCCCAGCATTTT.

This clonotype was observed a few times. The chain recombines TRBV13 with TRBJ2-2, with D possibly called TRBD1 or TRBD2 (8 bases each). This CDR3 contains 17 residues. Trimming left V 5 bases short and J 5 bases short, with 21 bases between. CDR1 PRHDT and CDR2 FYEKMQ come from the germline V gene (reference sequence). The CDR3 DNA reads TGTGCCAGCAGCCGTGGACAGGGATTAGCGGGAACCGGGGAGCTGTTTTTT. It encodes CASSRGQGLAGTGELFF.

This clonotype occurred a few times. The V gene is TRBV12-3 or TRBV12-4, the J gene TRBJ2-1; D possibly corresponds to TRBD2 (6 bases). The CDR3 spans 14 residues. V lost 6 bases, J lost 7 bases, and 16 bases lay in between. In nucleotides, the CDR3 is TGTGCCAGCAGCCCTCGGGCTCGGGGGAATGAGCAGTTCTTC. Residues: CASSPRARGNEQFF.

The sample holds a few counts of this clonotype. The chain combines TRBV19 with TRBJ2-1; 9 bases match TRBD2. The V gene end was trimmed by 5 bases and the J gene end by 9 bases; junction bases not matched to a gene: 8. The germline V gene encodes CDR1 LNHDA and CDR2 SQIVND (reference sequence). CDR3 length: 14 residues. The CDR3, as DNA: TGTGCCAGTAGTCTAGCGGGACCAACATCTGAGCAGTTCTTC. Its translation is CASSLAGPTSEQFF.

The chain is built from TRBV27 and TRBJ2-2, with 7 bases fitting TRBD2. Germline V CDR1 and CDR2: MNHEY, SMNVEV (reference sequence). The ends lost 8 bases at V and 4 bases at J; junction bases unmatched: 4. The length of the CDR3 is 13 residues. The CDR3 DNA sequence: TGTGCCAGCCGCCGCGGGGGCACCGGGGAGCTGTTTTTT. It encodes CASRRGGTGELFF.

This clonotype was detected only a few times. CDR3: CASSFERDYNEQFF. CDR3 DNA: TGTGCCAGCAGCTTTGAACGGGACTACAATGAGCAGTTCTTC. The V call is TRBV7-6, the J call TRBJ2-1, with D possibly matching TRBD2 (5 bases). The V gene's germline CDR1 is SGHVS and CDR2 FNYEAQ. V was pared by 3 bases and J by 3 bases, with 9 bases between. The CDR3 is made up of 14 amino acids.

This clonotype was counted many times. The V gene is TRBV7-3, the J gene TRBJ2-2; a possible D gene is TRBD1 (6 bases). The CDR3 has 12 residues. Trimming removed 6 bases at V and 4 bases at J, with 6 bases between. Germline-derived CDR1 and CDR2 are SGHTA and FQGTGA. As DNA, the CDR3 is TGTGCCAGCAGGGACAGCACCGGGGAGCTGTTTTTT. It yields the protein CASRDSTGELFF.

This clonotype was seen ten or more times. CDR3 coding DNA: TGTGCCAGCAGTCTCTACAATGAGCAGTTCTTC. Protein: CASSLYNEQFF. The chain combines TRBV6-2 or TRBV6-3 with TRBJ2-1; unclear D gene. V shed 5 bases and J shed 3 bases, with 2 bases lying between them. This CDR3 has 11 residues. CDR1 is MNHEY and CDR2 is SVGEGT in the germline V gene.

Only a few counts were recorded for this clonotype. The CDR3 DNA is TGTGCCAGCAGCCTCAGGGACATTATCTTCTCTGGAAACACCATATATTTT. Its translation: CASSLRDIIFSGNTIYF. The rearrangement joins TRBV27 to TRBJ1-3; possible D gene TRBD1, 6 bases. Between the trimmed V and J ends, which lost 6 bases and 0 bases, there was a span of 18 bases. The CDR3 contains 17 residues. The germline gives CDR1 MNHEY, CDR2 SMNVEV (reference sequence).

This clonotype was detected ten times or more. V usage is TRBV29-1 and J usage is TRBJ2-7; 7 nucleotides match TRBD1. This CDR3 comprises 13 residues. CDR1 is SQVTM and CDR2 is ANQGSEA in the germline V gene. V lost 6 bases, J lost 2 bases, and 7 bases stayed unmatched. The CDR3 here is CSVAGTEPYEQYF. The CDR3 coding sequence is TGCAGCGTGGCCGGGACAGAACCCTACGAGCAGTACTTC.

This chain links TRBV7-2 with TRBJ1-1, with a weak D call TRBD1 (6 bases). In germline, CDR1 is SGHTA, CDR2 FQGNSA. The CDR3 has 15 residues. The V and J ends lost 5 bases and 5 bases respectively, with 18 bases between them. The CDR3, as DNA: TGTGCCAGCAGCCCGCCGGGGGGGGCGAGAACTGAAGCTTTCTTT. As protein: CASSPPGGARTEAFF.

The table lists this clonotype with a few counts. The rearrangement links TRBV6-4 to TRBJ2-3; no clear D. Germline CDR1 is MRHNA and CDR2 is SNTAGT. Trimming took 3 bases from V and 0 from J, leaving 7 bases between them. CDR3 size: 14 residues. The chain's CDR3 is CASSEDGSTDTQYF. CDR3 in DNA: TGTGCCAGCAGTGAAGACGGAAGCACAGATACGCAGTATTTT.

This clonotype was seen repeatedly, ten times or more. The V call is TRBV6-2 or TRBV6-3, the J call TRBJ2-1; D may correspond to TRBD1 or TRBD2 (5 bases each). Germline V gene data show CDR1 as MNHEY and CDR2 as SVGEGT. The CDR3 totals 15 residues. Deletions cut 8 bases from V and 6 bases from J, with 20 bases between. The CDR3 DNA reads TGTGCCAGCGGGCCCGGGATGACTGGGGGCAATGAGCAGTTCTTC. Translation gives CASGPGMTGGNEQFF.

This clonotype was counted ten times or more. The chain combines TRBV6-5 with TRBJ1-5; D is unresolved. V was shortened by 6 bases and J by 4 bases, with 10 bases between the two germline ends. Germline loops: CDR1 MNHEY, CDR2 SVGAGI. CDR3 length equals 13 residues. The CDR3 DNA reads TGTGCCAGCAGCACACAGAGTAATCAGCCCCAGCATTTT. Amino acid sequence: CASSTQSNQPQHF.

In its sample, this clonotype was seen a few times. J is TRBJ2-6 and V is TRBV11-2; a weak D match, TRBD1 (6 bases). The V gene's germline CDR1 is SGHAT and CDR2 FQNNGV. The ends were cut back, 4 bases at V and 2 bases at J, with 18 bases in the middle. The CDR3 has 18 amino acids. The DNA of the CDR3 is TGTGCCAGCAGCTCTAAGACAGGCCTGGGGGCTGGGGCCAACGTCCTGACTTTC. This sequence encodes CASSSKTGLGAGANVLTF.

There are many counts of this clonotype. The chain joins TRBV4-3 to TRBJ2-3; D is undetermined. Germline V lookup: CDR1 LGHNA, CDR2 YSLEER. CDR3 length equals 14 residues. Trimming cost V 1 base and J 4 bases, with 9 bases left between them. In DNA, the CDR3 is TGCGCCAGCAGCCAAGGCGGAAATTCAGATACGCAGTATTTT. It codes for CASSQGGNSDTQYF.

The chain recombines TRBV4-3 with TRBJ2-3, with D perhaps TRBD2 (7 bases). CDR1 LGHNA and CDR2 YSLEER come from the germline V gene. This CDR3 has 14 residues. The V and J ends lost 6 bases and 7 bases respectively, with 17 bases between them. CDR3 loop: CASREGGYSNTQYF. CDR3 bases: TGCGCCAGCAGGGAGGGGGGGTACTCAAATACGCAGTATTTT.

At least ten counts were recorded for this clonotype. The V call is TRBV29-1, the J call TRBJ1-2, with D possibly matching TRBD1 (6 bases). The CDR3 consists of 16 residues. Germline V gene lookup returns CDR1 SQVTM and CDR2 ANQGSEA. V lost 5 bases to trimming and J lost 7 bases, with 26 bases between them. The CDR3 bases are TGCAGCGTTTTACGTGGACAGCCGGTTCGTACGAGTGGCTACACCTTC. Protein sequence: CSVLRGQPVRTSGYTF.

This clonotype has a count of ten or more. The DNA of the CDR3 is TGTGCCACAGGACTAGCGGGAGTTAGGACGACAGATACGCAGTATTTT. Its protein is CATGLAGVRTTDTQYF. The genes are TRBV19 and TRBJ2-3, with TRBD2 identical over 13 bases. The germline V gene has CDR1 LNHDA and CDR2 SQIVND (reference sequence). V gave up 10 bases and J gave up 3 bases; unmatched junction bases: 10. The CDR3 is 16 amino acids.

At least ten counts were recorded for this clonotype. The rearrangement uses TRBV19 and TRBJ2-3; TRBD1 agrees at 9 bases. Germline-derived CDR1 and CDR2 are LNHDA and SQIVND (reference sequence). Losses at the gene ends were 8 bases for V and 7 bases for J; bases not matched to a gene: 7. The CDR3 has 13 amino acids. CDR3 sequence reads: CASYQQGAHTQYF. CDR3 DNA sequence: TGTGCCAGTTACCAACAGGGGGCCCATACGCAGTATTTT.

A note on this clonotype: At one end the junction does not follow the germline gene, possibly because of a read error. The rearrangement links TRBV11-1 to TRBJ2-1; 8 bases map to TRBD1. Germline lookup yields CDR1 SGHAT and CDR2 FQDESV (reference sequence). The CDR3 contains 16 residues. CDR3 DNA: TGCACCAGCAGCTTAGCGCAGGGGGCCGGGTACAATGAGCAGTTCTTC. This sequence encodes CTSSLAQGAGYNEQFF.